Reported below is one T cell receptor (beta chain). This record comes from a study of T cell changes during pregnancy in multiple sclerosis. The CDR3 sequence is 14 residues long. Germline V lookup: CDR1 SGHTA, CDR2 FQGTGA. The junction had 4 bases not matched to a gene; V was cut back by 2 bases and J by 4 bases. Libraries were prepared by immunoSEQ multiplex PCR; TCRdb keeps only in-frame clonotypes and omits some of them. In the table there are about 56,000 clones, 89% of which are singletons. Sequenced material: peripheral blood, taken after pregnancy. The receptor was isolated from a female donor with multiple sclerosis, enrolled in a pregnancy study. V gene TRBV7-3 combines with J gene TRBJ2-5; 7 positions agree with TRBD1. CDR3 DNA: TGTGCCAGCAGCTTATCTGGGACAGCAGAGACCCAGTACTTC. This encodes CASSLSGTAETQYF.